A single sample is the source of the 25 T cell receptor beta chains below, sequenced in a study of T cell responses to AZD1222 COVID-19 vaccine. Libraries were prepared by immunoSEQ multiplex PCR; TCRdb keeps only in-frame clonotypes and omits some of them. Of roughly 100,000 clones listed, roughly 91% were seen once; the top ten hold 35% to 50%. Source: peripheral blood, taken on day 0 of AZD1222 vaccination. These receptors were taken from an adult in good health.

This chain links TRBV2 with TRBJ2-7; 14 bases are shared with TRBD2. V shed 6 bases and J 3 bases; nucleotides not matched to a gene: 13. The CDR3 extends over 18 amino acids. The germline gives CDR1 SNHLY, CDR2 FYNNEI. For the CDR3, the DNA is TGTGCCAGCAGGTTTGTGACTAGCGGGAGGGGAGGAGACTACGAGCAGTACTTC. Translating it yields CASRFVTSGRGGDYEQYF. Full variable domain (outside the CDR3, taken from reference TRBV2 and TRBJ2-7): EPEVTQTPSHQVTQMGQEVILRCVPISNHLYFYWYRQILGQKVEFLVSFYNNEISEKSEIFDDQFSVERPDGSNFTLKIRSTKLEDSAMYFCASRFVTSGRGGDYEQYFGPGTRLTVT.

The rearrangement joins TRBV2 to TRBJ1-5, with TRBD1 matching over 8 bases. Germline V CDR1 and CDR2: SNHLY, FYNNEI. There are 15 residues in the CDR3. J was trimmed by 2 bases and V by 3 bases; bases with no gene match: 3. CDR3 region: CASSDDRGGNQPQHF. The CDR3 bases are TGTGCCAGCAGTGATGACAGGGGAGGCAATCAGCCCCAGCATTTT.

This rearrangement joins TRBV27 to TRBJ2-7; D remains ambiguous. Germline CDR1 reads MNHEY; CDR2 reads SMNVEV (reference sequence). The length of the CDR3 is 13 residues. With 6 bases removed from V and 0 bases from J, the gap between germline ends came to 9 bases. The CDR3 region is CASSFTVSYEQYF. As DNA, the CDR3 is TGTGCCAGCAGCTTTACAGTCTCCTACGAGCAGTACTTC.

This clone has a single count. The CDR3 coding sequence is TGTGCCAGCAGTGATACCGGGCCCCAATCACCCCTCCACTTT. Translation gives CASSDTGPQSPLHF. The V call is TRBV6-1, the J call TRBJ1-6; no firm D call. Germline values: CDR1 MNHNS, CDR2 SASEGT. Trimming removed 3 bases at V and 10 bases at J, with 13 bases between. The CDR3 is made up of 14 amino acids.

The J gene is TRBJ2-7, the V gene TRBV24-1; 11 nucleotides line up with TRBD2. This CDR3 spans 21 amino acids. After removal of 7 bases from V and 3 bases from J, the junction contained 25 bases not matched to a gene. CDR1 is KGHDR, CDR2 SFDVKD, per germline. The CDR3 reads CATSIPFDVVAGGRSDYEQYF. The CDR3 coding sequence is TGTGCCACCAGCATCCCTTTTGATGTGGTAGCGGGAGGGAGGAGTGACTACGAGCAGTACTTC.

The chain employs TRBV19 and TRBJ2-1, with D perhaps assigned TRBD1 or TRBD2 (5 bases each). The CDR3 runs 14 residues. V lost 3 bases to trimming and J lost 7 bases, with 13 bases between them. The V gene's germline CDR1 is LNHDA and CDR2 SQIVND (reference sequence). CDR3 sequence reads: CASSIRWGMNEQFF. The CDR3 DNA is TGTGCCAGTAGTATCCGTTGGGGGATGAATGAGCAGTTCTTC.

This clone was observed a single time. The rearrangement links TRBV5-1 to TRBJ2-2; TRBD2 might be the D (5 bases). Germline V CDR1 and CDR2: SGHRS, YFSETQ. Trimming removed 0 bases from V and 5 bases from J, with 20 bases in between. CDR3 length: 18 residues. As DNA, the CDR3 is TGCGCCAGCAGCTTGGACGGTACGGCGGGCGTTGGGACCGGGGAGCTGTTTTTT. Amino acids: CASSLDGTAGVGTGELFF.

The chain couples TRBV5-4 to TRBJ1-1; D is unresolved. Germline CDR1 and CDR2: SGHNT and YYREEE (reference sequence). This CDR3 is built from 16 residues. The germline V and J ends were trimmed by 7 bases and 3 bases, with 22 bases remaining between them. CDR3 loop: CASERTGLGVDTEAFF. DNA for the CDR3: TGTGCCAGCGAGAGGACTGGATTGGGAGTAGACACTGAAGCTTTCTTT.

The chain carries TRBV15 and TRBJ1-2; no clear D. Germline lookup yields CDR1 LNHNV and CDR2 YYDKDF (reference sequence). Trimming left V 5 bases short and J 5 bases short, with 9 bases between. The CDR3 is made up of 12 amino acids. The CDR3 DNA follows: TGTGCCACCAGCGTCCGAGGGTATGGCTACACCTTC. Residues: CATSVRGYGYTF.

The chain links TRBV4-1 to TRBJ1-2; 7 bases line up with TRBD1. Germline V gene sequence: CDR1 MGHRA, CDR2 YSYEKL. The CDR3 runs to 15 residues. Trimming took 1 base from V and 2 from J; bases not matched to a gene: 4. The CDR3 sequence is CASSQVHRGNYGYTF. CDR3 nucleotide sequence: TGCGCCAGCAGCCAAGTGCACAGGGGAAACTATGGCTACACCTTC.

This clone was counted only a few times. The chain carries TRBV10-2 and TRBJ2-3, with D tentatively TRBD2 (5 bases). The CDR3 has 15 residues. The V gene's germline CDR1 is WSHSY and CDR2 SAAADI. V was shortened by 6 bases and J by 0 bases, with 13 bases between the two germline ends. As DNA, the CDR3 is TGCGCCAGCAGGGAAAGCGGAGCTAGCACAGATACGCAGTATTTT. As protein: CASRESGASTDTQYF.

The J gene is TRBJ1-5, the V gene TRBV19; 9 nucleotides agree with TRBD1. V trimming: 6 bases; J trimming: 1 base; junction bases outside the gene matches: 10. CDR3 size: 17 residues. Germline CDR1 LNHDA, CDR2 SQIVND (reference sequence). CDR3 protein: CASSGGQGVTSNQPQHF. The CDR3 region has the DNA TGTGCCAGTAGCGGGGGACAGGGCGTAACGAGCAATCAGCCCCAGCATTTT.

The chain combines TRBV29-1 with TRBJ2-2; D ambiguous. Germline loops: CDR1 SQVTM, CDR2 ANQGSEA. Trimming cost V 6 bases and J 8 bases, with 16 bases left between them. The CDR3 runs 13 residues. Written as DNA, the CDR3 is TGCAGCGTCGCGCCCCTTGTTACTGGGGAGCTGTTTTTT. As protein: CSVAPLVTGELFF.

This chain links TRBV19 with TRBJ1-1; no clear D. Trimming cost V 3 bases and J 3 bases, with 5 bases left between them. This CDR3 has 12 residues. CDR1 is LNHDA, CDR2 SQIVND, per germline (reference sequence). The CDR3 loop is CASSMSYTEAFF. The CDR3 nucleotides read TGTGCCAGTAGTATGTCGTACACTGAAGCTTTCTTT.

The chain is built from TRBV20-1 and TRBJ1-3; no reliable D call. V was cut by 5 bases and J by 5 bases, with 4 bases left in between. Germline CDR1 is DFQATT and CDR2 is SNEGSKA (reference sequence). There are 10 residues in the CDR3. The CDR3 region is CSALRNTIYF. In DNA, the CDR3 is TGCAGTGCTCTTAGAAACACCATATATTTT.

The chain links TRBV3-1 (or the pseudogene TRBV3-2) to TRBJ2-1; 10 bases are a match to TRBD2. Germline CDR1 and CDR2: LGHDT and YNNKEL (reference sequence). The CDR3 is 17 amino acids. The V segment lost 4 bases and the J segment 7 bases; nucleotides outside the gene matches: 13. The CDR3 DNA sequence: TGTGCCAGCAGCCCCAAGTCCCATAGCGGGAGGAGTAATGAGCAGTTCTTC. Protein: CASSPKSHSGRSNEQFF.

The CDR3 spells CASSFRGTPMTYEQYF. The CDR3 DNA reads TGTGCCAGCAGTTTCAGGGGGACTCCTATGACCTACGAGCAGTACTTC. V is TRBV28 and J is TRBJ2-7; D perhaps matches TRBD1 (7 bases). Germline-derived CDR1 and CDR2 are MDHEN and SYDVKM. The V end lost 3 bases, the J end lost 2 bases, and 17 bases lay between the germline ends. CDR3 length equals 16 residues.

The V call is TRBV5-8, the J call TRBJ2-7; possibly TRBD1 or TRBD2 for D (5 bases each). V was shortened by 4 bases and J by 1 base, with 15 bases between the two germline ends. CDR1 and CDR2 (germline): SGHTS, YDEGEE. This CDR3 has 15 residues. The CDR3 reads CASSPAGTGSYEQYF. CDR3 DNA: TGTGCCAGCAGCCCAGCCGGGACGGGTTCCTACGAGCAGTACTTC.

The chain is built from TRBV21-1 and TRBJ2-1; the table's D call of TRBD2 was not tested on the DNA. TRBV21-1 is listed as a pseudogene. The CDR3 consists of 16 residues. The CDR3 DNA reads as TGTGCCAGCAGCAAAGGAGGGACTAGCGGGATCAATGAGCAGTTCTTC. It specifies CASSKGGTSGINEQFF.

The chain combines TRBV3-1 (or the pseudogene TRBV3-2) with TRBJ1-6; D perhaps matches TRBD1 (5 bases). Germline V gives CDR1 LGHDT, CDR2 YNNKEL (reference sequence). V lost 1 base and J lost 13, with 20 bases in between. There are 16 residues in the CDR3. CDR3 region: CASSQARLTARVPLHF. The CDR3 DNA sequence: TGTGCCAGCAGCCAAGCCCGACTGACAGCTCGAGTGCCCCTCCACTTT.

The chain uses TRBV11-3 and TRBJ1-1; 11 bases map to TRBD1. Trimming took 5 bases from V and 4 from J; bases not matched to a gene: 3. This CDR3 has 14 residues. CDR1 and CDR2 (germline): SGHNT, YENEEA. DNA of the CDR3: TGTGCCAGCAGCCTTGGACAGGGGGCCACTGAAGCTTTCTTT. Translation: CASSLGQGATEAFF.

The V and J genes are TRBV9 and TRBJ1-4; D not resolved. V lost 5 bases, J lost 8 bases, and 16 bases lay in between. CDR3 size: 14 residues. Germline assignment: CDR1 SGDLS and CDR2 YYNGEE. The CDR3 bases are TGTGCCAGCAGTCGTCGACTCTCGGGGGAAAAACTGTTTTTT. Its protein product is CASSRRLSGEKLFF.

V is TRBV28 and J is TRBJ1-6; 7 bases are a match to TRBD1. Germline-derived CDR1 and CDR2 are MDHEN and SYDVKM. The CDR3 consists of 15 residues. Trimming removed 6 bases from V and 7 bases from J; junction bases left unmatched: 9. CDR3 loop: CASSSGDRANSPLHF. For the CDR3, the DNA is TGTGCCAGCAGCTCGGGTGACAGGGCAAATTCACCCCTCCACTTT.

The chain is built from TRBV5-1 and TRBJ1-2; no reliable D call. V lost 0 bases and J 3 bases, leaving 12 bases between the germline ends. This CDR3 comprises 15 residues. CDR1 is SGHRS and CDR2 is YFSETQ in the germline V gene. The chain's CDR3 is CASSLAVGLDYGYTF. CDR3 bases: TGCGCCAGCAGCTTGGCCGTGGGATTGGACTATGGCTACACCTTC. The full variable domain, with the rest looked up from reference TRBV5-1 and TRBJ1-2, is KAGVTQTPRYLIKTRGQQVTLSCSPISGHRSVSWYQQTPGQGLQFLFEYFSETQRNKGNFPGRFSGRQFSNSRSEMNVSTLELGDSALYLCASSLAVGLDYGYTFGSGTRLTVV.

This rearrangement joins TRBV5-1 to TRBJ2-2; 7 bases are a match to TRBD2. Germline CDR1 SGHRS, CDR2 YFSETQ. The CDR3 has 13 residues. The trim removed 2 bases at V and 6 bases at J, leaving 1 base unmatched. CDR3: CASSFREAGELFF. The CDR3 DNA follows: TGCGCCAGCAGCTTCCGGGAGGCCGGGGAGCTGTTTTTT. Full variable domain (missing parts from reference TRBV5-1 and TRBJ2-2): KAGVTQTPRYLIKTRGQQVTLSCSPISGHRSVSWYQQTPGQGLQFLFEYFSETQRNKGNFPGRFSGRQFSNSRSEMNVSTLELGDSALYLCASSFREAGELFFGEGSRLTVL.